This T cell receptor (beta chain) was recorded in a study of identical twins. The trim removed 5 bases at V and 6 bases at J, leaving 17 bases unmatched. Germline V gene lookup returns CDR1 SGHRS and CDR2 YFSETQ. The CDR3 is 18 residues long. TCRdb redid the calling of the 5' RACE reads with MiXCR, one entry per CDR3 protein. The table has around 490,000 distinct CDR3 sequences, approximately 20% seen once. This clonotype was counted a few times. The same sample was also used in a study of yellow fever vaccine responses in identical twins.

The gene calls are TRBV5-1 and TRBJ2-1; 10 bases align to TRBD1. The source of this sequence is a woman younger than 30 in good health. The specimen sequenced was CD4+ T cells sorted from blood. DNA of the CDR3: TGCGCCAGCAGGCCTGGGACAGGGGCACAGCGGTGGGCCAATGAGCAGTTCTTC. It encodes CASRPGTGAQRWANEQFF. Full variable domain (remainder filled in from reference TRBV5-1 and TRBJ2-1): KAGVTQTPRYLIKTRGQQVTLSCSPISGHRSVSWYQQTPGQGLQFLFEYFSETQRNKGNFPGRFSGRQFSNSRSEMNVSTLELGDSALYLCASRPGTGAQRWANEQFFGPGTRLTVL.